This is a list of T cell receptor beta chains from one sample in a study of T cells in Graves' hyperthyroidism and ophthalmopathy. In TCRdb, the multiplex PCR reads were re-called with MiXCR into one record per CDR3 protein. This repertoire shows 550,000 to 700,000 distinct CDR3 sequences, around 45% found once; its top ten account for 15% to 20%. The sample consisted of peripheral blood or thyroid tissue (not recorded which). These receptors came from an adult woman with Graves' disease, either hyperthyroidism or ophthalmopathy (not recorded which). The CDR3 runs from the conserved cysteine through the conserved F or W. The D gene is left open where the match is weak. Some rows have no size entry. The others give once, few or many, or a class for an expanded clone.

J gene | D gene | clone size | V gene | CDR3 protein | CDR3 DNA
TRBJ1-6 | NA | many | TRBV20-1 | CSARNPGFSSPLHF | TGCAGTGCTAGGAATCCAGGTTTTAGTTCACCCCTCCACTTT
TRBJ1-4 | TRBD1 | NA | TRBV9 | CASSPPDQGVEKLFF | TGTGCCAGCAGCCCCCCGGATCAGGGGGTTGAAAAACTGTTTTTT
TRBJ2-5 | NA | many | TRBV5-1 | CASSLPLRETQYF | TGCGCCAGCAGCCTGCCCCTAAGGGAGACCCAGTACTTC
TRBJ1-1 | NA | many | TRBV28 | CASSLGLGDTEAFF | TGTGCCAGCAGCTTGGGTCTGGGGGACACTGAAGCTTTCTTT
TRBJ1-2 | TRBD1 | many | TRBV15 | CATSRERGQGDGYTF | TGTGCCACCAGCAGAGAGAGGGGACAGGGGGATGGCTACACCTTC
TRBJ2-5 | NA | NA | TRBV29-1 | CSVVTGETQYF | TGCAGCGTTGTAACGGGAGAGACCCAGTACTTC
TRBJ1-2 | NA | once | TRBV19 | CASTDQWRQEGYTF | TGTGCCAGCACCGACCAGTGGAGACAGGAGGGGTACACCTTC
TRBJ2-2 | NA | many | TRBV5-1 | CASSFGTPTGELFF | TGCGCCAGCAGCTTTGGGACTCCCACCGGGGAGCTGTTTTTT
TRBJ2-1 | NA | NA | TRBV7-9 | CASSPRRDDYNEQFF | TGTGCCAGCAGCCCGCGGCGGGACGACTACAATGAGCAGTTCTTC
TRBJ1-5 | NA | many | TRBV24-1 | CAVPWTYSNQPQHF | TGTGCCGTTCCTTGGACCTATAGCAATCAGCCCCAGCATTTT
TRBJ1-2 | NA | NA | TRBV15 | CASSAGAGPLYYTF | TGTGCCAGCTCGGCAGGGGCAGGCCCCCTTTACTACACCTTC
TRBJ1-2 | TRBD1 | many | TRBV7-9 | CASSFGQGASGYTF | TGTGCCAGCAGCTTCGGACAGGGGGCGTCTGGCTACACCTTC
TRBJ1-2 | NA | many | TRBV9 | CASSVGLGDYGYTF | TGTGCCAGCAGCGTAGGTCTGGGTGACTATGGCTACACCTTC
TRBJ1-6 | NA | NA | TRBV18 | CASSPLGPYNSPLHF | TGTGCCAGCTCACCACTTGGGCCCTATAATTCACCCCTCCACTTT
TRBJ1-5 | TRBD1 | NA | TRBV18 | CASSDSSRGLQPQHF | TGTGCCAGCTCAGACTCCTCTAGGGGGCTTCAGCCCCAGCATTTT
TRBJ1-4 | NA | NA | TRBV29-1 | CSVEKRWSGREEKLFF | TGCAGCGTTGAAAAAAGATGGAGCGGAAGAGAGGAAAAACTGTTTTTT
TRBJ2-1 | NA | NA | TRBV11-2 | CASSLRRDPYNEQFF | TGTGCCAGCAGCTTACGGCGGGATCCCTACAATGAGCAGTTCTTC
TRBJ1-5 | TRBD1 | many | TRBV12-3/TRBV12-4 | CASSYQGGSNQPQHF | TGTGCCAGCAGTTATCAGGGGGGTAGCAATCAGCCCCAGCATTTT
TRBJ1-3 | NA | many | TRBV4-2 | CASSQDWGSGNTIYF | TGTGCCAGCAGCCAAGACTGGGGGAGTGGAAACACCATATATTTT
TRBJ1-2 | NA | many | TRBV12-3/TRBV12-4 | CASSLALDRLYTF | TGTGCCAGCAGTTTAGCGCTTGATAGGCTCTACACCTTC
TRBJ2-6 | NA | many | TRBV15 | CATSSRSSGANVLTF | TGTGCCACCAGCAGCCGAAGCTCTGGGGCCAACGTCCTGACTTTC
TRBJ1-5 | NA | NA | TRBV5-6 | CASSLGYAETQHF | TGTGCCAGCAGCCTAGGGTATGCAGAGACCCAGCATTTT
TRBJ2-7 | NA | many | TRBV7-9 | CASSLGGQRAEQYF | TGTGCCAGCAGCTTAGGAGGACAGCGTGCCGAGCAGTACTTC
TRBJ1-4 | NA | NA | TRBV12-3/TRBV12-4 | CASRGGAAFF | TGTGCCAGCAGGGGTGGGGCCGCCTTTTTT
TRBJ2-7 | TRBD1 | NA | TRBV19 | CARRTGRAERYEQYF | TGTGCCAGGCGGACAGGGCGCGCCGAGCGTTACGAGCAGTACTTC
TRBJ1-4 | NA | once | TRBV7-6 | CASSLAPVATNEKLFF | TGTGCCAGCAGCTTAGCGCCAGTTGCAACTAATGAAAAACTGTTTTTT
TRBJ1-3 | NA | NA | TRBV10-3 | CAIQGSGNTIYF | TGTGCTATACAGGGCAGTGGAAACACCATATATTTT
TRBJ2-7 | NA | NA | TRBV7-2 | CASSGSPHYEQYF | TGTGCCAGCTCGGGGTCGCCCCACTACGAGCAGTACTTC
TRBJ1-5 | NA | NA | TRBV15 | CATSRSRQGNQPQHF | TGTGCCACCAGCAGATCACGACAGGGCAATCAGCCCCAGCATTTT
TRBJ1-6 | NA | NA | TRBV14 | CASSQDWAGDSPLHF | TGTGCCAGCAGCCAAGACTGGGCCGGGGATTCACCCCTCCACTTT
TRBJ1-2 | NA | NA | TRBV10-3 | CAISESKTGFGYTF | TGTGCCATCAGTGAGTCTAAAACAGGGTTTGGCTACACCTTC
TRBJ2-5 | TRBD1 | NA | TRBV20-1 | CSAIQGYAETQNF | TGCAGTGCTATACAGGGGTATGCAGAGACCCAGAACTTC
TRBJ2-7 | NA | many | TRBV20-1 | CSAGQIYEQYF | TGCAGTGCAGGACAGATCTACGAGCAGTACTTC
TRBJ2-1 | TRBD2 | few | TRBV10-3 | CAIRGGLAGEGEQFF | TGTGCCATCAGGGGGGGACTAGCGGGAGAAGGTGAGCAGTTCTTC
TRBJ2-5 | NA | many | TRBV2 | CASAGGKFEGTETQYF | TGTGCCAGCGCCGGCGGGAAATTTGAGGGGACGGAGACCCAGTACTTC